Each of the 7 T cell receptor beta chains below was sequenced from the same sample in a study of vaccination and CD4 T cells after COVID-19. Antigens of these TCRs are unknown. The Oncomine TCR Beta short-read assay was applied to DNA of cultured CD4+ T cells. TCRdb called the PCR reads again in MiXCR, with one record for every CDR3 protein. Found here are roughly 14,000 distinct CDR3 sequences, roughly 71% of them singletons; the top ten hold 18%. Treatment meaning: roughly nine-day PBMC culture with coronavirus spike peptide pools or control peptides (ViraFEST assay). Sequencing was carried out using CD4+ T cells from blood, cultured in vitro. Receptors were obtained from a human donor who had recovered from COVID-19.

This clonotype was recorded only once. The chain employs TRBV27 and TRBJ1-1; TRBD1 matches at 9 bases. Germline CDR1 is MNHEY and CDR2 is SMNVEV (reference sequence). The CDR3 contains 13 residues. After removal of 6 bases from V and 4 bases from J, the junction contained 3 bases not matched to a gene. The CDR3 loop reads CASRGQGTTEAFF. The CDR3 nucleotides are TGTGCCAGCAGAGGACAGGGGACCACTGAAGCTTTCTTT.

The rearrangement joins TRBV20-1 to TRBJ1-5, with 7 bases matching TRBD1. Trimming took 0 bases from V and 0 from J; bases not matched to a gene: 2. Looked up from germline, CDR1 is DFQATT and CDR2 is SNEGSKA (reference sequence). The CDR3 runs 15 residues. CDR3 loop: CSAREGQISNQPQHF. The CDR3 DNA reads TGCAGTGCTAGAGAGGGACAGATTAGCAATCAGCCCCAGCATTTT.

The chain couples TRBV4-1 to TRBJ1-2; D unresolved. The V end lost 7 bases, the J end lost 3 bases, and 9 bases lay between the germline ends. The CDR3 runs 12 residues. Germline V gives CDR1 MGHRA, CDR2 YSYEKL. The CDR3 region has the DNA TGCGCCAGCACCGGGCCGCACTATGGCTACACCTTC. As protein: CASTGPHYGYTF.

The CDR3 DNA is TGTGCCAGCAGCTCCGGCATGGGGGTCTTCTATAATTCACCCCTCCACTTT. As protein: CASSSGMGVFYNSPLHF. V usage is TRBV7-9 and J usage is TRBJ1-6; tentatively, D is TRBD1 (5 bases). Trimming cost V 4 bases and J 3 bases, with 16 bases left between them. Per the germline V gene, CDR1 is SEHNR and CDR2 is FQNEAQ (reference sequence). This CDR3 is built from 17 residues.

The chain couples TRBV7-2 to TRBJ1-1; D is perhaps TRBD1 (6 bases). V was trimmed by 3 bases and J by 1 base, leaving 12 bases between them. The germline V gene has CDR1 SGHTA and CDR2 FQGNSA. This CDR3 is 15 amino acids long. In DNA, the CDR3 is TGTGCCAGCAGCTTCCGAGTACAGGGGAACACTGAAGCTTTCTTT. Translation gives CASSFRVQGNTEAFF.

Here the CDR3 reads CATNGGRNEQFF. In DNA form, the CDR3 reads TGTGCCACCAACGGGGGTAGAAATGAGCAGTTCTTC. The chain links TRBV24-1 to TRBJ2-1, with D possibly matching TRBD2 (6 bases). V was pared by 8 bases and J by 7 bases, with 11 bases between. Germline V CDR1 and CDR2: KGHDR, SFDVKD. CDR3 length: 12 amino acids.

The chain is built from TRBV18 and TRBJ2-5, with 8 bases that match TRBD1. CDR3 length: 14 residues. In germline, CDR1 is KGHSH, CDR2 LQKENI. Trimming removed 3 bases from V and 5 bases from J; junction bases left unmatched: 5. In DNA, the CDR3 is TGTGCCAGCTCACCCGGGACAGGATCGGAGACCCAGTACTTC. Translating it yields CASSPGTGSETQYF.